One sample yielded the 17 T cell receptor beta chains listed below, sequenced in a study of blood T cells in healthy people across ages. The authors ran a second PCR of about 7 to 11 cycles using a sample-barcoded 5' primer and a J-beta primer mix. TCRdb passed the 5' RACE reads through MiXCR, listing each CDR3 protein once. The sample contains about 1,400,000 distinct CDR3 sequences, approximately 63% of which appear only once. The specimen was blood. These receptors all come from a man between 18 and 35 years old in good health.

This chain joins TRBV6-4 and TRBJ2-1; the match to TRBD2 covers 9 bases. The end of the DNA aligns better with TRBJ2-7, so the J call may be wrong. CDR3 size: 15 residues. Per germline, CDR1 MRHNA and CDR2 SNTAGT. For the CDR3, the DNA is TGTGCCAGCAGTGAGGCTAGCGGGGCCCACAATGAGCAGTACTTC. It is translated as CASSEASGAHNEQYF.

The V and J genes are TRBV7-6 and TRBJ2-7; 8 bases are shared with TRBD2. This CDR3 has 14 amino acids. Germline V CDR1 and CDR2: SGHVS, FNYEAQ. V lost 2 bases to trimming and J lost 5 bases; unmatched junction nucleotides: 5. The CDR3 DNA reads as TGTGCCAGCAGCTTAACGGGACTAGATGACGAGCAGTACTTC. Its translation is CASSLTGLDDEQYF.

J is TRBJ2-1 and V is TRBV6-1; 8 nucleotides align to TRBD2. J gave up 0 bases and V 4 bases, and 5 bases lay outside the gene matches. Germline values: CDR1 MNHNS, CDR2 SASEGT. The length of the CDR3 is 16 residues. CDR3 nucleotides: TGTGCCAGCAGTGCCCAGCGGGGGAGCTCCTACAATGAGCAGTTCTTC. This encodes CASSAQRGSSYNEQFF.

The chain joins TRBV18 to TRBJ1-2; TRBD1 aligns across 7 bases. The CDR3 is 14 residues long. The germline gives CDR1 KGHSH, CDR2 LQKENI. V was clipped by 1 base and J by 3 bases; unmatched bases: 2. CDR3 bases: TGTGCCAGCTCACCACTTGACAGGGACTATGGCTACACCTTC. The encoded protein is CASSPLDRDYGYTF.

The rearrangement links TRBV6-5 to TRBJ2-1; 8 positions agree with TRBD2. Germline CDR1 is MNHEY and CDR2 is SVGAGI. The ends lost 4 bases at V and 5 bases at J; junction bases unmatched: 7. This CDR3 comprises 15 residues. For the CDR3, the DNA is TGTGCCAGCAGTTTACTCGGGAGGGCCAACAATGAGCAGTTCTTC. The encoded protein is CASSLLGRANNEQFF.

The V call is TRBV2, the J call TRBJ1-4; D possibly corresponds to TRBD1 (6 bases). V lost 8 bases to trimming and J lost 6 bases, with 13 bases between them. The germline V gene encodes CDR1 SNHLY and CDR2 FYNNEI. This CDR3 is built from 13 residues. CDR3 protein: CASSTGGYEKLFF. As DNA, the CDR3 is TGTGCCAGCTCGACAGGCGGCTATGAAAAACTGTTTTTT.

This clonotype was found many times. The rearrangement links TRBV12-3 or TRBV12-4 to TRBJ1-2; D perhaps matches TRBD1 (5 bases). There are 13 residues in the CDR3. Trimming cost V 5 bases and J 10 bases, with 17 bases left between them. CDR3 DNA: TGTGCCAGCAGTCGCACTGGACATGTCGCCTACACCTTC. It translates to CASSRTGHVAYTF.

The V and J genes are TRBV13 and TRBJ2-3, with 12 bases aligning to TRBD2. This CDR3 spans 15 amino acids. The junction had 3 bases not matched to a gene; V was cut back by 3 bases and J by 5 bases. Per the germline V gene, CDR1 is PRHDT and CDR2 is FYEKMQ (reference sequence). CDR3 in DNA: TGTGCCAGCAGCTTCCTGGGACTAGCGGGAGATACGCAGTATTTT. Protein: CASSFLGLAGDTQYF.

The sample holds a few counts of this clonotype. This chain joins TRBV4-1 and TRBJ2-1; D is ambiguous. Germline V gene data show CDR1 as MGHRA and CDR2 as YSYEKL. The CDR3 contains 12 residues. Trimming shortened V by 2 bases and J by 5 bases, and 4 bases separated the two germline ends. CDR3 DNA: TGCGCCAGCAGCCAAAGTAACAATGAGCAGTTCTTC. Translation: CASSQSNNEQFF.

This clonotype was seen only a few times. The rearrangement joins TRBV11-2 to TRBJ1-5; 7 nucleotides line up with TRBD1. Germline V gene lookup returns CDR1 SGHAT and CDR2 FQNNGV. The CDR3 consists of 16 residues. With 5 bases clipped from V and 0 bases from J, the junction kept 7 bases outside the gene matches. CDR3 in amino acids: CASSPGTAYSNQPQHF. The CDR3 coding sequence is TGTGCCAGCAGCCCTGGGACAGCATATAGCAATCAGCCCCAGCATTTT. The whole variable domain, filled in from reference TRBV11-2 and TRBJ1-5, reads EAGVAQSPRYKIIEKRQSVAFWCNPISGHATLYWYQQILGQGPKLLIQFQNNGVVDDSQLPKDRFSAERLKGVDSTLKIQPAKLEDSAVYLCASSPGTAYSNQPQHFGDGTRLSIL.

This chain joins TRBV5-6 and TRBJ1-1, with 12 bases identical to TRBD1. CDR3 length: 16 residues. Germline V gene data show CDR1 as SGHDT and CDR2 as YYEEEE. V was pared by 4 bases and J by 4 bases, with 8 bases of the junction left unmatched. CDR3 bases: TGTGCCAGCAGCCTCCGGGACAGGGGGCCGGGCACTGAAGCTTTCTTT. Protein sequence: CASSLRDRGPGTEAFF.

The V call is TRBV7-9, the J call TRBJ2-2; TRBD2 is a possible D gene (5 bases). The CDR3 runs 15 residues. Germline V lookup: CDR1 SEHNR, CDR2 FQNEAQ (reference sequence). Trimming shortened V by 3 bases and J by 1 base, and 9 bases separated the two germline ends. CDR3 in amino acids: CASSFEGMNTGELFF. As DNA, the CDR3 is TGTGCCAGCAGCTTTGAGGGTATGAACACCGGGGAGCTGTTTTTT.

The rearrangement joins TRBV7-9 to TRBJ2-1; 16 bases align to TRBD2. With V trimmed by 4 bases and J by 7 bases, 7 bases remained unmatched. CDR1 and CDR2 (germline): SEHNR, FQNEAQ (reference sequence). CDR3 size: 17 residues. This chain's CDR3 is CASSWPGLAGGKNEQFF. In DNA, the CDR3 is TGTGCCAGCAGCTGGCCGGGACTAGCGGGAGGGAAGAATGAGCAGTTCTTC.

The chain has TRBV10-3 and TRBJ2-7, with D hard to call. This CDR3 is built from 11 residues. V shed 4 bases and J shed 6 bases, with 7 bases lying between them. Germline values: CDR1 ENHRY, CDR2 SYGVKD. CDR3 sequence: CAISVGTEQYF. In DNA form, the CDR3 reads TGTGCCATCAGTGTGGGAACCGAGCAGTACTTC.

The V call is TRBV20-1, the J call TRBJ2-3; D possibly uses TRBD1 or TRBD2 (5 bases each). Germline V CDR1 and CDR2: DFQATT, SNEGSKA (reference sequence). This CDR3 region has 14 residues. Trimming took 3 bases from V and 0 from J, leaving 10 bases between them. CDR3 sequence (DNA): TGCAGTGCTAGTTGGGGGTTCAGCACAGATACGCAGTATTTT. Amino acid sequence: CSASWGFSTDTQYF.

The chain is built from TRBV12-3 or TRBV12-4 and TRBJ2-1; D gene unclear. This CDR3 contains 12 residues. Deletions cut 5 bases from V and 10 bases from J, with 12 bases between. CDR3 nucleotide sequence: TGTGCCAGCAGTCCCTACCCAACCGAGCAGTTCTTC. It encodes CASSPYPTEQFF.

The rearrangement joins TRBV27 to TRBJ1-2, with a weak D call TRBD1 (6 bases). Germline CDR1 MNHEY, CDR2 SMNVEV (reference sequence). The CDR3 sequence is 15 residues long. Trimming removed 4 bases from V and 4 bases from J, with 16 bases in between. The CDR3 DNA is TGTGCCAGCAGTTCCATGGACAGATCTTTCTATGGCTACACCTTC. It encodes CASSSMDRSFYGYTF.